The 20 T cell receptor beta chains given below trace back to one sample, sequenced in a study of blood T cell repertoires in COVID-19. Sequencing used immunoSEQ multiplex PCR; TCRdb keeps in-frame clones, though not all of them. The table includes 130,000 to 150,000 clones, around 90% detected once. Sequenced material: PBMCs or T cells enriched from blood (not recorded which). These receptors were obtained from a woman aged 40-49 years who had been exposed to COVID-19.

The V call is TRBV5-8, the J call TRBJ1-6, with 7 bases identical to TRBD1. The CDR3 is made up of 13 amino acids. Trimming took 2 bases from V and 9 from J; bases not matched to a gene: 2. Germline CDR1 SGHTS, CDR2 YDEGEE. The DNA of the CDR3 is TGTGCCAGCAGCTTAGACAGGGCTTCACCCCTCCACTTT. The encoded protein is CASSLDRASPLHF.

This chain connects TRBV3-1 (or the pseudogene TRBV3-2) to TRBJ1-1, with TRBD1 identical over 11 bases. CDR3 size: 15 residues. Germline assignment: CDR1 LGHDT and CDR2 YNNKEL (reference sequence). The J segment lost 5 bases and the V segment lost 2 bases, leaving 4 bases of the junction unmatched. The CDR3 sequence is CASSQQDRGLTEAFF. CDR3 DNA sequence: TGTGCCAGCAGCCAACAGGACAGGGGGCTAACTGAAGCTTTCTTT.

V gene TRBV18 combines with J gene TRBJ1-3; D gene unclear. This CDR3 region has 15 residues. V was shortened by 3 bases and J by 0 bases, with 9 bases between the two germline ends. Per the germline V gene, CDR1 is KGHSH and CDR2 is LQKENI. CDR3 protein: CASSPPRDSGNTIYF. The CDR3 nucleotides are TGTGCCAGCTCACCTCCACGGGACTCTGGAAACACCATATATTTT.

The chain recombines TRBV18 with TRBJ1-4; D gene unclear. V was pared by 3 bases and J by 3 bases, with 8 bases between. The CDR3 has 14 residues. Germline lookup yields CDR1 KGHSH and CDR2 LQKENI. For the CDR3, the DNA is TGTGCCAGCTCACCGCAGGATTCTAATGAAAAACTGTTTTTT. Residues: CASSPQDSNEKLFF.

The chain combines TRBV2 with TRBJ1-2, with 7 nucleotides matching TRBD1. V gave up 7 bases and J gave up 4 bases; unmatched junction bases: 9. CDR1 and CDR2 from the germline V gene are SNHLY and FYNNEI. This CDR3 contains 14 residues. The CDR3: CASTRQGEVYGYTF. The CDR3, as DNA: TGTGCCAGCACCAGACAGGGCGAAGTCTATGGCTACACCTTC. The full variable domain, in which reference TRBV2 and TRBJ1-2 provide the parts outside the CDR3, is EPEVTQTPSHQVTQMGQEVILRCVPISNHLYFYWYRQILGQKVEFLVSFYNNEISEKSEIFDDQFSVERPDGSNFTLKIRSTKLEDSAMYFCASTRQGEVYGYTFGSGTRLTVV.

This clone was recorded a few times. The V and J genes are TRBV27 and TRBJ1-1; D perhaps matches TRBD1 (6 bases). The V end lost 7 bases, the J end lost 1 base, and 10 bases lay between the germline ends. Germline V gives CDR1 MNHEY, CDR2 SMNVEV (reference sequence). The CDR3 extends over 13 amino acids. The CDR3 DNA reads TGTGCCAGCAAGACAGGCAAGAACACTGAAGCTTTCTTT. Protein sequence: CASKTGKNTEAFF.

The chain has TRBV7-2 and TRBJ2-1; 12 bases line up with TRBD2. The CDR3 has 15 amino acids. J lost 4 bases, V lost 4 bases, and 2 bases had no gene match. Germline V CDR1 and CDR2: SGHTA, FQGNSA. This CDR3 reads CASSSTSGGYNEQFF. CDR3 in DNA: TGTGCCAGCAGCTCGACTAGCGGGGGTTACAATGAGCAGTTCTTC.

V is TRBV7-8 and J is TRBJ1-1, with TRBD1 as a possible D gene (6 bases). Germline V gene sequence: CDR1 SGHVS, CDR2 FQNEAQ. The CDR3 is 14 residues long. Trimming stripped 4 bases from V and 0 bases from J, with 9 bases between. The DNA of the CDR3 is TGTGCCAGCAGCTACGGACAGTTGAACACTGAAGCTTTCTTT. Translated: CASSYGQLNTEAFF. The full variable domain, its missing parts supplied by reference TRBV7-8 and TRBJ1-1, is GAGVSQSPRYKVAKRGQDVALRCDPISGHVSLFWYQQALGQGPEFLTYFQNEAQLDKSGLPSDRFFAERPEGSVSTLKIQRTQQEDSAVYLCASSYGQLNTEAFFGQGTRLTVV.

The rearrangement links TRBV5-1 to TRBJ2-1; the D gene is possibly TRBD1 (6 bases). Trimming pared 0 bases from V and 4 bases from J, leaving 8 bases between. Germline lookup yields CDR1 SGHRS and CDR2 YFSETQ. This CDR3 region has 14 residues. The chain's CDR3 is CASSLETGYNEQFF. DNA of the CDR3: TGCGCCAGCAGCTTGGAGACAGGTTACAATGAGCAGTTCTTC.

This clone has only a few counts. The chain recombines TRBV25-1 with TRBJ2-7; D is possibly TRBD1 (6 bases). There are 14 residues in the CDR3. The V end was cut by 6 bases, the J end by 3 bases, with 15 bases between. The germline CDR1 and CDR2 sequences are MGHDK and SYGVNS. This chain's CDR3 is CASRPPGTLYEQYF. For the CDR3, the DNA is TGTGCCAGCAGACCCCCGGGGACACTCTACGAGCAGTACTTC.

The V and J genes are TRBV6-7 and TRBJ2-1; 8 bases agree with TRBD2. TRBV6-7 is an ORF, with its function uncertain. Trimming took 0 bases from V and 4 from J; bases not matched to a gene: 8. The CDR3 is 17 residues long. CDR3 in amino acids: CASSYSGGGRSYNEQFF. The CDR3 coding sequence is TGTGCCAGCAGTTACTCGGGGGGCGGGAGGAGTTACAATGAGCAGTTCTTC.

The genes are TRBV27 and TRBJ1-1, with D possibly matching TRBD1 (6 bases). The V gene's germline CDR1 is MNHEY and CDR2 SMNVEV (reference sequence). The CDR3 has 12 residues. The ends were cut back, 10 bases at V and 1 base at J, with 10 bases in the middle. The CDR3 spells CAILDRNTEAFF. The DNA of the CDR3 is TGTGCCATCCTGGACAGGAACACTGAAGCTTTCTTT.

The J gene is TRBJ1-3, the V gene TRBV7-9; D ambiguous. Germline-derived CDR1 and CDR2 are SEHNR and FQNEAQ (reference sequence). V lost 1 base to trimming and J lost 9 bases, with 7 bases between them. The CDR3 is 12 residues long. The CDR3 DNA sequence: TGTGCCAGCAGCTTAGGGGGAGTCACCATATATTTT. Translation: CASSLGGVTIYF. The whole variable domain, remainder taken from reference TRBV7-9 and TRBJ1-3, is DTGVSQNPRHKITKRGQNVTFRCDPISEHNRLYWYRQTLGQGPEFLTYFQNEAQLEKSRLLSDRFSAERPKGSFSTLEIQRTEQGDSAMYLCASSLGGVTIYFGEGSWLTVV.

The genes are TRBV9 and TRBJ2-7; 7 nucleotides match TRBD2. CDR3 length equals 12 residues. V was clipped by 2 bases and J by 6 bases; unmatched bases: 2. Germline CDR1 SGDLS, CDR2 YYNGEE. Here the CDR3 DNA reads TGTGCCAGCAGCGTTGGGGAGGGCGAGCAGTACTTC. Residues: CASSVGEGEQYF.

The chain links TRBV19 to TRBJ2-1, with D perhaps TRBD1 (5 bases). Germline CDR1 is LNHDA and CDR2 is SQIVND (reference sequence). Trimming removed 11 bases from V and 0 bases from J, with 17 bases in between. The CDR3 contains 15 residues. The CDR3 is CASRLGASSYNEQFF. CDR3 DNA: TGTGCCTCCAGGTTAGGGGCCAGCTCCTACAATGAGCAGTTCTTC.

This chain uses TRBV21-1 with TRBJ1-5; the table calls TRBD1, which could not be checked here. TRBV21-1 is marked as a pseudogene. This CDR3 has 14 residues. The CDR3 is CASSPDRVRQPQHF. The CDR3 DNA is TGTGCCAGCAGCCCAGACAGAGTTCGGCAGCCCCAGCATTTT.

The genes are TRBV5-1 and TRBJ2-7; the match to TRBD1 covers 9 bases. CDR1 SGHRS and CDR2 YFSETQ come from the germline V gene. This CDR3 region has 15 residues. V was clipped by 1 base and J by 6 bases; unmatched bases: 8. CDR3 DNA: TGCGCCAGCAGCTTGACCCCGGGACAGGGACTCGAGCAGTACTTC. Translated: CASSLTPGQGLEQYF.

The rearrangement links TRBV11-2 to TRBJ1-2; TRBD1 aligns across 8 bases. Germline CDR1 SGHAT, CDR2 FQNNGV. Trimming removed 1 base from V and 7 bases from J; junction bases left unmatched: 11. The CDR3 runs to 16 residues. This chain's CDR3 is CASSLGRFQGAGGYTF. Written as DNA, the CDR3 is TGTGCCAGCAGCTTAGGCCGCTTTCAGGGGGCCGGTGGCTACACCTTC.

The CDR3 sequence: CASSHLRGEQFF. CDR3 DNA sequence: TGTGCCAGCAGCCACCTAAGGGGTGAGCAGTTCTTC. This chain connects TRBV3-1 (or the pseudogene TRBV3-2) to TRBJ2-1; tentative D call: TRBD1 (5 bases). The CDR3 runs 12 residues. V was clipped by 3 bases and J by 9 bases, with 9 bases between them. The germline V gene has CDR1 LGHDT and CDR2 YNNKEL (reference sequence).

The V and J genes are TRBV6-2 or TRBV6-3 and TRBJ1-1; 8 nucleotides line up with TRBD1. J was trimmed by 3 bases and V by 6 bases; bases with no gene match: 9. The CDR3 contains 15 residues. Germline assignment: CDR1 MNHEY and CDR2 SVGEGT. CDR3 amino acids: CASSLAGGEYTEAFF. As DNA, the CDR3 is TGTGCCAGCAGCCTAGCAGGGGGCGAATACACTGAAGCTTTCTTT.